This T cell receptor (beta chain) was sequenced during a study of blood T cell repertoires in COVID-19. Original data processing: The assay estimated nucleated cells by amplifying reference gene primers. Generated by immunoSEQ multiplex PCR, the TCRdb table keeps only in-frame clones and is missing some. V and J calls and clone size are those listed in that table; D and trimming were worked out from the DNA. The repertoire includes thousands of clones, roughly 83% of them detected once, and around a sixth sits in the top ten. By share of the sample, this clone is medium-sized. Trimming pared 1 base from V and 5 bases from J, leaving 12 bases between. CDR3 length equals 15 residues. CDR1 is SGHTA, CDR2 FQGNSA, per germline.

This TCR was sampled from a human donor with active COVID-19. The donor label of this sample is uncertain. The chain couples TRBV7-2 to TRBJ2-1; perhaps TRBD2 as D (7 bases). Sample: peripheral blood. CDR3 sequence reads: CASSLGGGANNEQFF. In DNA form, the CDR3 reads TGTGCCAGCAGCTTAGGCGGGGGCGCTAACAATGAGCAGTTCTTC.